The T cell receptor beta chain described here comes from a study of cytomegalovirus exposure and HLA in healthy donors. CDR3 length: 18 amino acids. The V gene end was trimmed by 1 base and the J gene end by 4 bases; junction bases not matched to a gene: 12. Germline values: CDR1 LGHNA, CDR2 YNFKEQ. PCR involved 60 Vbeta and 13 Jbeta primers. Libraries were prepared by immunoSEQ multiplex PCR; TCRdb keeps only in-frame clonotypes and omits some of them. This repertoire shows approximately 210,000 clones, roughly 83% found once; its top ten account for roughly 1.5%. This TCR came from a woman aged 50 to 60 in good health and CMV-seronegative. The gene calls are TRBV4-2 and TRBJ2-7; 11 bases are shared with TRBD2. Sequencing used PBMCs. The CDR3 region is CASSQGVLAGGSPYEQYF. CDR3 DNA: TGTGCCAGCAGCCAAGGGGTCCTAGCGGGGGGTTCTCCTTACGAGCAGTACTTC.